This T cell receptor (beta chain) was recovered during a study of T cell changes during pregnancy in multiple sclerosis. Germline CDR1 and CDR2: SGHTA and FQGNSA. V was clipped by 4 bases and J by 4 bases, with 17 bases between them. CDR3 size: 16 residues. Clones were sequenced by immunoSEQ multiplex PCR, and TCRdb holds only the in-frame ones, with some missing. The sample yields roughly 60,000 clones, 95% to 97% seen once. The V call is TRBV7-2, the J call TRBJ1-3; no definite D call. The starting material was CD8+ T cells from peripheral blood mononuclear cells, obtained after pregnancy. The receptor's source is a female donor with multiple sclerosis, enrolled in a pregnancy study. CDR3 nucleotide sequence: TGTGCCAGCAGCTCCTCTCGTACCAGGTCGGGAAACACCATATATTTT. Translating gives CASSSSRTRSGNTIYF.